This T cell receptor beta chain was documented in a study of blood T cells in healthy people across ages. This clonotype was seen repeatedly, ten times or more. Per germline, CDR1 SGHVS and CDR2 FQNEAQ. The V end lost 3 bases, the J end lost 7 bases, and 9 bases lay between the germline ends. The CDR3 totals 13 residues. A second about 7 to 11 cycle PCR used barcoded and J-beta primers. Via MiXCR, TCRdb re-called the 5' RACE reads, giving one row per CDR3 protein. This table holds roughly 800,000 distinct CDR3 sequences, around 36% found once. The source of this sequence is a man aged 18 to 30 in good health. The V and J genes are TRBV7-8 and TRBJ1-4; D gene uncertain. The sequenced material came from blood. This CDR3 is CASSFSGVEKLFF. In DNA form, the CDR3 reads TGTGCCAGCAGCTTTTCCGGGGTTGAAAAACTGTTTTTT. Variable domain in full (rest from reference TRBV7-8 and TRBJ1-4): GAGVSQSPRYKVAKRGQDVALRCDPISGHVSLFWYQQALGQGPEFLTYFQNEAQLDKSGLPSDRFFAERPEGSVSTLKIQRTQQEDSAVYLCASSFSGVEKLFFGSGTQLSVL.